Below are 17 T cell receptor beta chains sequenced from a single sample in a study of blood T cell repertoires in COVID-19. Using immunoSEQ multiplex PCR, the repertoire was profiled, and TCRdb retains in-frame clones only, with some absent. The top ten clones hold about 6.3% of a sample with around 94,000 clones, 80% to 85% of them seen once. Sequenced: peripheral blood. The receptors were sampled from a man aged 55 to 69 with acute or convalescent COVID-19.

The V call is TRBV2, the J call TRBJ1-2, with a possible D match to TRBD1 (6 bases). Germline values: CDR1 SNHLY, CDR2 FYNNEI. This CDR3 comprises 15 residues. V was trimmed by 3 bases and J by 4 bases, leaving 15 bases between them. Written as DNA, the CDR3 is TGTGCCAGCAGTGATCTGGCAGGGGCTGGCTATGGCTACACCTTC. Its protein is CASSDLAGAGYGYTF.

The CDR3 sequence is CAWSADRGYGYTF. The CDR3 coding sequence is TGTGCCTGGAGTGCGGACAGGGGATATGGCTACACCTTC. This chain uses TRBV30 with TRBJ1-2, with TRBD1 identical over 9 bases. The CDR3 runs to 13 residues. Germline CDR1 is GTSNPN and CDR2 is SVGIG (reference sequence). The J segment lost 5 bases and the V segment lost 1 base, leaving 2 bases of the junction unmatched. Drawing the rest from reference TRBV30 and TRBJ1-2, the complete variable domain is SQTIHQWPATLVQPVGSPLSLECTVEGTSNPNLYWYRQAAGRGLQLLFYSVGIGQISSEVPQNLSASRPQDRQFILSSKKLLLSDSGFYLCAWSADRGYGYTFGSGTRLTVV.

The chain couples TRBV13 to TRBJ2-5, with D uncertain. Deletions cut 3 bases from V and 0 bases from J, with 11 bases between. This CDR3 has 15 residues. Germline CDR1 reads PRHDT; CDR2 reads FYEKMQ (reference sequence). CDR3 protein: CASSFSFSYQETQYF. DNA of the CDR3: TGTGCCAGCAGCTTCTCTTTTTCGTACCAAGAGACCCAGTACTTC.

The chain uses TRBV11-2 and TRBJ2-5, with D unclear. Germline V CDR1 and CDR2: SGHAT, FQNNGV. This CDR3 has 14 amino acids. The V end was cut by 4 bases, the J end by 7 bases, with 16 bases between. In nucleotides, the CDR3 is TGTGCCAGCAGCTCCCCCCACGGTCGCGGGACCCAGTACTTC. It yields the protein CASSSPHGRGTQYF.

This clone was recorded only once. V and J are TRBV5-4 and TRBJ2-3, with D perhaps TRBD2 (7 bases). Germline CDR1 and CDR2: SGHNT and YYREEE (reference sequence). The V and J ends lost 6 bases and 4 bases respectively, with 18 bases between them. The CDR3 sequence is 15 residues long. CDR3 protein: CASTPGGGKADTQYF. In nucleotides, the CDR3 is TGTGCCAGCACCCCGGGGGGCGGGAAAGCAGATACGCAGTATTTT.

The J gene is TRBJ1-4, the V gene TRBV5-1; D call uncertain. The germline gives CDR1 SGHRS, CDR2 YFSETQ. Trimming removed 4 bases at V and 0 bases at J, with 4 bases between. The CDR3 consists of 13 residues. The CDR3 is CASSGTTNEKLFF. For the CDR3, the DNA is TGCGCCAGCAGCGGCACAACTAATGAAAAACTGTTTTTT.

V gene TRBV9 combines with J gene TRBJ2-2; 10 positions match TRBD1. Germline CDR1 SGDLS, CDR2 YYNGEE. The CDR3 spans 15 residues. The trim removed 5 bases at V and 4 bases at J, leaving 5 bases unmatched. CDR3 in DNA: TGTGCCAGCAGTCCGGGACAGGGGTTCACCGGGGAGCTGTTTTTT. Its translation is CASSPGQGFTGELFF.

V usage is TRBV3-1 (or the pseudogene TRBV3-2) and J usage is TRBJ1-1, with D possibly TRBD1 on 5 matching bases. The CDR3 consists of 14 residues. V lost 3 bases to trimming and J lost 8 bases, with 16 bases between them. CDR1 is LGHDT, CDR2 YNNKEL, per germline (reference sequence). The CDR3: CASSQFRRGFEAFF. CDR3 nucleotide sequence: TGTGCCAGCAGCCAGTTCCGACGGGGGTTCGAAGCTTTCTTT.

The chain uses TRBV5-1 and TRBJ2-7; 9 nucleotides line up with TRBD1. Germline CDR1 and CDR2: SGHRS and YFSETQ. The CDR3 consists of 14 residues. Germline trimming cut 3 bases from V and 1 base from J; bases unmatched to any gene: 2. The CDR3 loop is CASSWGTGSYEQYF. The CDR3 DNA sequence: TGCGCCAGCAGCTGGGGGACAGGGTCCTACGAGCAGTACTTC. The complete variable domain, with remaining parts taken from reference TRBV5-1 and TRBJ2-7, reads KAGVTQTPRYLIKTRGQQVTLSCSPISGHRSVSWYQQTPGQGLQFLFEYFSETQRNKGNFPGRFSGRQFSNSRSEMNVSTLELGDSALYLCASSWGTGSYEQYFGPGTRLTVT.

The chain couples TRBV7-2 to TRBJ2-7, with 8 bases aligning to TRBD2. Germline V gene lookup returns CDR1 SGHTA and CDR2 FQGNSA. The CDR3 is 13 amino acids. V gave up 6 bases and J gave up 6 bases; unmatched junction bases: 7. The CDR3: CASRQRLAREQYF. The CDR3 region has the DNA TGTGCCAGCAGGCAGCGACTAGCGCGCGAGCAGTACTTC.

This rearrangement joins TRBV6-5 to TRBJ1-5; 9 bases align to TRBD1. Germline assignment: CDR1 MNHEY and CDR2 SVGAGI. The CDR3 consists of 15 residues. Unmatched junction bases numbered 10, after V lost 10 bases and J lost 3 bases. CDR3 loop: CATKKGQGSNQPQHF. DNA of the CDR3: TGTGCCACCAAGAAGGGACAGGGCTCCAATCAGCCCCAGCATTTT.

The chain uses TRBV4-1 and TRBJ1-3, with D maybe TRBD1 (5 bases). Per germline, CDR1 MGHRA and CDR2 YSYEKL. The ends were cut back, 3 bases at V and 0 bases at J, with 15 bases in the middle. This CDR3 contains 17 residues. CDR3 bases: TGCGCCAGCAGCCAGGTGCAGGGCTTGAACTCTGGAAACACCATATATTTT. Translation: CASSQVQGLNSGNTIYF.

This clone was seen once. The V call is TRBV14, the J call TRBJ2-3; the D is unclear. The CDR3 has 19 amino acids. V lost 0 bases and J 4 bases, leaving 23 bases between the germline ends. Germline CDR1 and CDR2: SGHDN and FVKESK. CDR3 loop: CASSQDHWSPAYMADTQYF. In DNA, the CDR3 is TGTGCCAGCAGCCAAGATCACTGGTCGCCAGCGTATATGGCAGATACGCAGTATTTT.

CDR3: CASSVFGGQETQYF. The CDR3 region has the DNA TGTGCCAGCAGCGTATTTGGGGGGCAAGAGACCCAGTACTTC. The rearrangement uses TRBV9 and TRBJ2-5; D may be TRBD2 (6 bases). Trimming took 1 base from V and 2 from J, leaving 9 bases between them. Germline V gene data show CDR1 as SGDLS and CDR2 as YYNGEE. This CDR3 comprises 14 residues.

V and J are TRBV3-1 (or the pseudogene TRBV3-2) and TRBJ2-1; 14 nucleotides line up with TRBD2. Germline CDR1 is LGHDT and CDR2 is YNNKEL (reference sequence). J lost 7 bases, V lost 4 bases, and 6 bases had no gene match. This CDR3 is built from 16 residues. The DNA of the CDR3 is TGTGCCAGCAGCCCGGGACTAGCGGGGGTCTCGAATGAGCAGTTCTTC. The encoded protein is CASSPGLAGVSNEQFF.

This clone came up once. CDR3 DNA: TGTGCCAGCAGCCTCGCGGGAGAGTATCAGCCCCAGCATTTT. Protein: CASSLAGEYQPQHF. The chain carries TRBV2 and TRBJ1-5, with D uncertain. CDR1 is SNHLY, CDR2 FYNNEI, per germline. V was clipped by 6 bases and J by 5 bases, with 14 bases between them. The CDR3 contains 14 residues.

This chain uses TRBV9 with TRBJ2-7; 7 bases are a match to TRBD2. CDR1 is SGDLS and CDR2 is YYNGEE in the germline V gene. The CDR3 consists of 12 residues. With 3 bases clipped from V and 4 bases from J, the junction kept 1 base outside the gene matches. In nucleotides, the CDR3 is TGTGCCAGCAGCGGGGAGGGGTACGAGCAGTACTTC. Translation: CASSGEGYEQYF. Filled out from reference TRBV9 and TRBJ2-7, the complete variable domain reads DSGVTQTPKHLITATGQRVTLRCSPRSGDLSVYWYQQSLDQGLQFLIQYYNGEERAKGNILERFSAQQFPDLHSELNLSSLELGDSALYFCASSGEGYEQYFGPGTRLTVT.